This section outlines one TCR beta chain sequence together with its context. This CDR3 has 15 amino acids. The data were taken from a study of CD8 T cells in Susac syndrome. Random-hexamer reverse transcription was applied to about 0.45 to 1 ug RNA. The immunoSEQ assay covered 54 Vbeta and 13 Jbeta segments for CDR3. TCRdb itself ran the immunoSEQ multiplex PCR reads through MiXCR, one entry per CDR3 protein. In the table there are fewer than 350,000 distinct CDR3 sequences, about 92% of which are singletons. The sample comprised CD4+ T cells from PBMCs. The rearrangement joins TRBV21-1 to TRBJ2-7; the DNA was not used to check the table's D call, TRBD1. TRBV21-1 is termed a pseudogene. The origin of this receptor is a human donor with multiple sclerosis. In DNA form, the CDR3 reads TGTGCCAGCGAGGGGACACGGAGGGGAGACTACGAGCAGTACTTC. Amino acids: CASEGTRRGDYEQYF.